These 17 T cell receptor beta chains originate from one sample sequenced in a study of T cells after posttransplantation cyclophosphamide. A marrow graft followed busulfan-fludarabine conditioning, with cyclophosphamide on days +3 and +4. TCRdb keeps only in-frame clones here, not all; method: immunoSEQ multiplex PCR. The specimen gives thousands of clones without singletons; the ten biggest hold more than 50%. This specimen consisted of PBMCs, obtained after allogeneic stem cell transplant with posttransplant cyclophosphamide. The source of these receptors is a male patient aged 45-59 years who received an allogeneic stem cell transplant from an unrelated donor, was CMV-positive, and had acute GVHD only. Some T cells may be transferred from the graft donor.

The chain links TRBV9 to TRBJ2-6; the match to TRBD1 covers 7 bases. The CDR3 is made up of 16 amino acids. J lost 2 bases, V lost 4 bases, and 6 bases had no gene match. The germline V gene encodes CDR1 SGDLS and CDR2 YYNGEE. In DNA, the CDR3 is TGTGCCAGCAGCACATCAGACAGGGCTGGGGCCAACGTCCTGACTTTC. Residues: CASSTSDRAGANVLTF.

This clone was recorded at least ten times. This sequence joins TRBV7-2 and TRBJ2-3; D is perhaps TRBD2 (5 bases). The CDR3 extends over 15 amino acids. Looked up from germline, CDR1 is SGHTA and CDR2 is FQGNSA. Trimming removed 2 bases at V and 11 bases at J, with 20 bases between. The CDR3 DNA follows: TGTGCCAGCAGCTTATCCAGTTCGGGGTGGGTCGGGCAGTATTTT. Protein sequence: CASSLSSSGWVGQYF.

This clone was detected many times. The rearrangement links TRBV2 to TRBJ1-1; a possible D gene is TRBD1 (5 bases). Germline CDR1 reads SNHLY; CDR2 reads FYNNEI. The CDR3 is 15 residues long. With 2 bases removed from V and 1 base from J, the gap between germline ends came to 11 bases. CDR3 sequence: CASSERPQGNTEAFF. CDR3 DNA sequence: TGTGCCAGCAGTGAAAGGCCGCAGGGGAACACTGAAGCTTTCTTT.

This clone has a count of ten or more. The genes are TRBV2 and TRBJ1-2; D not resolved. The CDR3 length is 13 residues. V lost 5 bases and J 0 bases, leaving 7 bases between the germline ends. Germline-derived CDR1 and CDR2 are SNHLY and FYNNEI. CDR3 in DNA: TGTGCCAGCAGTACATTCCCTAACTATGGCTACACCTTC. This encodes CASSTFPNYGYTF.

This clone was picked up many times. The genes are TRBV29-1 and TRBJ2-1; D might be TRBD1 (6 bases). Germline V lookup: CDR1 SQVTM, CDR2 ANQGSEA. CDR3 length: 13 residues. V dropped 7 bases and J dropped 4 bases, with 14 bases sitting between them. CDR3 residues: CSGFRTEYNEQFF. CDR3 nucleotides: TGCAGCGGGTTTAGGACAGAATACAATGAGCAGTTCTTC.

This clone was observed at least ten times. The chain combines TRBV27 with TRBJ1-3; unclear D gene. CDR1 is MNHEY and CDR2 is SMNVEV in the germline V gene (reference sequence). This CDR3 has 15 residues. Trimming removed 0 bases from V and 0 bases from J, with 6 bases in between. CDR3 region: CASSLSGSSGNTIYF. CDR3 bases: TGTGCCAGCAGTTTATCAGGGAGCTCTGGAAACACCATATATTTT.

There are many counts of this clone. This chain connects TRBV29-1 to TRBJ2-1; weak D call: TRBD1 (6 bases). CDR1 is SQVTM, CDR2 ANQGSEA, per germline. Trimming shortened V by 6 bases and J by 7 bases, and 16 bases separated the two germline ends. This CDR3 is 13 amino acids long. As DNA, the CDR3 is TGCAGCGTCGGCTATTCACAGGGAAATGAGCAGTTCTTC. Translation gives CSVGYSQGNEQFF.

There are many counts of this clone. The chain uses TRBV7-9 and TRBJ2-5; D might be TRBD2 (5 bases). The germline V and J ends were trimmed by 5 bases and 4 bases, with 20 bases remaining between them. In germline, CDR1 is SEHNR, CDR2 FQNEAQ (reference sequence). This CDR3 is 16 amino acids long. The CDR3 DNA reads TGTGCCAGCAGCCAGACTGACCTACTAGGCAGAGAGACCCAGTACTTC. Translating it yields CASSQTDLLGRETQYF.

About this clone: An end of the junction differs from the germline gene, which may be a read error. The CDR3 DNA reads TGTGCGTGGAAGGCTAGCGGGGGGGCTTATGAGCAGTTCTTC. Residues: CAWKASGGAYEQFF. The chain uses TRBV30 and TRBJ2-1, with 12 bases that match TRBD2. This CDR3 is built from 14 residues. Germline loops: CDR1 GTSNPN, CDR2 SVGIG (reference sequence).

In this sample, this clone turned up many times. The V call is TRBV4-1, the J call TRBJ1-3, with 8 bases matching TRBD1. The CDR3 consists of 15 residues. The V gene end was trimmed by 6 bases and the J gene end by 0 bases; junction bases not matched to a gene: 4. Per the germline V gene, CDR1 is MGHRA and CDR2 is YSYEKL. The CDR3, as DNA: TGCGCCAGCAGTCGGGGACAGGTCTCTGGAAACACCATATATTTT. Its translation: CASSRGQVSGNTIYF.

In this sample, this clone turned up many times. The chain couples TRBV30 to TRBJ2-5, with TRBD1 matching 7 bases. The CDR3 spans 14 residues. V trimming: 1 base; J trimming: 5 bases; junction bases outside the gene matches: 7. The germline CDR1 and CDR2 sequences are GTSNPN and SVGIG (reference sequence). The CDR3 sequence: CAWSAGGSGETQYF. The DNA for the CDR3 is TGTGCCTGGAGTGCAGGGGGTTCCGGGGAGACCCAGTACTTC.

This clone was counted at least ten times. J is TRBJ2-2 and V is TRBV6-1, with 11 bases matching TRBD2. Germline loops: CDR1 MNHNS, CDR2 SASEGT. The trim removed 8 bases at V and 3 bases at J, leaving 2 bases unmatched. This CDR3 has 14 amino acids. DNA for the CDR3: TGTGCCAGCCAGACTAGCGGGGACACCGGGGAGCTGTTTTTT. It is translated as CASQTSGDTGELFF.

This clone was recorded a few times. The rearrangement uses TRBV28 and TRBJ1-2; TRBD1 is a possible D gene (5 bases). CDR1 is MDHEN and CDR2 is SYDVKM in the germline V gene. This CDR3 is 16 amino acids long. V dropped 5 bases and J dropped 5 bases, with 21 bases sitting between them. The CDR3 region has the DNA TGTGCCAGCAGTCCACCTTCCGGCAGGGCCCCTTATGGCTACACCTTC. Its protein is CASSPPSGRAPYGYTF.

The rearrangement links TRBV5-4 to TRBJ2-3; the D gene is possibly TRBD2 (6 bases). The CDR3 consists of 15 residues. V dropped 1 base and J dropped 0 bases, with 9 bases sitting between them. The germline V gene encodes CDR1 SGHNT and CDR2 YYREEE (reference sequence). The CDR3 reads CASSLSGWSTDTQYF. In DNA, the CDR3 is TGTGCCAGCAGCTTGAGCGGGTGGAGCACAGATACGCAGTATTTT.

This clone showed up many times. The chain recombines TRBV6-1 with TRBJ2-3, with D perhaps TRBD2 (6 bases). The length of the CDR3 is 19 residues. V lost 2 bases and J lost 0, with 21 bases in between. The V gene's germline CDR1 is MNHNS and CDR2 SASEGT. The chain's CDR3 is CASSERGRRALSSTDTQYF. CDR3 sequence (DNA): TGTGCCAGCAGTGAACGAGGGCGGAGGGCTCTAAGTAGCACAGATACGCAGTATTTT.

A few counts support this clone. This likely traces to a read error, being one base from a far larger clone. V is TRBV13 and J is TRBJ2-3, with a tentative D call TRBD1 (6 bases). The CDR3 spans 15 residues. Germline CDR1 reads PRHDT; CDR2 reads FYEKMQ (reference sequence). The DNA for the CDR3 is TGTCCCAGCAGCTTAGGGCAGGGACATCCAGATACGCAGTATTTT. Its protein is CPSSLGQGHPDTQYF.

This clone was picked up many times. The J gene is TRBJ2-1, the V gene TRBV11-2, with 9 bases fitting TRBD2. The ends lost 1 base at V and 4 bases at J; junction bases unmatched: 5. The V gene's germline CDR1 is SGHAT and CDR2 FQNNGV. There are 16 residues in the CDR3. CDR3 coding DNA: TGTGCCAGCAGCTTAGGTCGAGCGGGGGGTTACAATGAGCAGTTCTTC. As protein: CASSLGRAGGYNEQFF.